This T cell receptor (beta chain) emerged from a study of T-cell memory formation after mild COVID-19. Notes on the study in general: Detection of some responders pre-infection suggested pre-existing cross-reactive memory T cells participated.

TCRdb called the 5' RACE reads again in MiXCR, with one record for every CDR3 protein. The repertoire holds under 300,000 distinct CDR3 sequences, with about 15% as singletons. Germline V CDR1 and CDR2: LGHNA, YSLEER. The CDR3 contains 16 residues. V was clipped by 0 bases and J by 4 bases, with 13 bases between them. This clonotype turned up a few times. What it recognizes is unknown. The chain uses TRBV4-3 and TRBJ1-5, with no clear D. This receptor was identified in a man younger than 30 who had mild COVID-19 (a few samples of this study predate the infection). Cell type and time point are not known. Source material: PBMCs or a T cell subset sorted from them (not recorded which). CDR3: CASSQDKRSGNQPQHF. The CDR3 nucleotides read TGCGCCAGCAGCCAAGATAAACGTTCGGGTAATCAGCCCCAGCATTTT.